These T cell receptor beta chains were read from a single sample in a study of naive and memory T cell subsets. Each CDR3 protein is one row after TCRdb ran MiXCR on the UMI-ligation and nested PCR reads. The profile shows 120,000 or so distinct CDR3 sequences, roughly 32% of them singletons. The sample taken for sequencing was central memory CD4+ T cells from blood. The receptors originated from a human donor in good health. The CDR3 runs from the conserved cysteine through the conserved F or W. The D gene is left open where the match is weak. Rows give clone size only sometimes, using once, few, many, or a class for an expanded clone.

d_call	j_call	v_call	clone_size	cdr3_nt	cdr3_aa
.	TRBJ2-7	TRBV5-1	many	TGCGCCAGCAGCTTGTCAGTAATTTCCTACGAGCAGTACTTC	CASSLSVISYEQYF
TRBD2	TRBJ2-1	TRBV3-1	.	TGTGCCAGCAGCCAAGTGTGGACTAGCGGGGAGCAGTTCTTC	CASSQVWTSGEQFF
.	TRBJ1-5	TRBV30	.	TGTGCCTGGAGTGTTGTCGATCGGGCCCAGCATTTT	CAWSVVDRAQHF
TRBD2	TRBJ2-5	TRBV28	.	TGTGCCAGCAGTTTCCCGGGAGGGGGAGAGACCCAGTACTTC	CASSFPGGGETQYF
.	TRBJ2-3	TRBV7-2	.	TGTGCCAGCAGCTTTCGGACAGATACGCAGTATTTT	CASSFRTDTQYF
TRBD2	TRBJ2-1	TRBV20-1	few	TGCAGTGCTGTACCAGCCGGGACTAGCGGCTACAATGAGCAGTTCTTC	CSAVPAGTSGYNEQFF
.	TRBJ2-7	TRBV27	.	TGTGCCAGCAGTACCCAAGGGGGGTCCTACGAGCAGTACTTC	CASSTQGGSYEQYF
.	TRBJ2-1	TRBV20-1	.	TGCAGTGCTAGAGACCGGGTAGTGCGATTTGGGCAGTTCTTC	CSARDRVVRFGQFF
TRBD2	TRBJ2-1	TRBV12-3/TRBV12-4	few	TGTGCCAGCAACATAGGACTAGCGGGAATCAATGAGCAGTTCTTC	CASNIGLAGINEQFF
.	TRBJ2-5	TRBV5-1	.	TGCGCCAGCAGCTCCTACTCGGGTCAAGAGACCCAGTACTTC	CASSSYSGQETQYF
.	TRBJ1-2	TRBV20-1	.	TGCAGTGCCCTAGGGTGGGGAGGCTATGGCTACACCTTC	CSALGWGGYGYTF
.	TRBJ1-1	TRBV20-1	.	TGCAGTGCTAGCGAATACGGGGGGGTAAACACTGAAGCTTTCTTT	CSASEYGGVNTEAFF
TRBD1	TRBJ1-2	TRBV5-1	once	TGCGCCAGCAGCTACACAGGGGTAGAAGTCTACACCTTC	CASSYTGVEVYTF
TRBD1	TRBJ1-2	TRBV6-5	once	TGTGCCAGCAGACACCCCATCGGACAGGGGGGGTCCTATGGCTACACCTTC	CASRHPIGQGGSYGYTF
.	TRBJ1-4	TRBV30	.	TGTGCCTGGAGGAGGGAATCTGAAAAACTGTTTTTT	CAWRRESEKLFF
TRBD1	TRBJ2-3	TRBV20-1	few	TGCAGTGCTACCGGGACAGGGGCGGCAGATACGCAGTATTTT	CSATGTGAADTQYF
.	TRBJ1-1	TRBV9	.	TGTGCCAGCAGCCCGAGAGGGGTCGGACGGACTGAAGCTTTCTTT	CASSPRGVGRTEAFF
.	TRBJ2-1	TRBV6-1	.	TGTGCCAGCAGTGACGAATACCGGTACGAGCAGTTCTTC	CASSDEYRYEQFF
.	TRBJ2-1	TRBV4-2	once	TGTGCCAGCAGCCACCAAGCAAGTAGCGACTCATCAGGCGATGAGCAGTTCTTC	CASSHQASSDSSGDEQFF
.	TRBJ1-5	TRBV20-1	many	TGCAGTGCTACCTTGGGCGGGGGAGAAGGCAATCAGCCCCAGCATTTT	CSATLGGGEGNQPQHF
TRBD1	TRBJ2-3	TRBV11-2	.	TGTGCCAGCAGCACTACAGGGGCAGCAGATACGCAGTATTTT	CASSTTGAADTQYF
TRBD1	TRBJ2-1	TRBV3-1	.	TGTGCCAGCAGCCTTGGGACAGGGTGGCAAATTTACAATGAGCAGTTCTTC	CASSLGTGWQIYNEQFF
.	TRBJ1-5	TRBV6-6	.	TGTGCCAGCAGTTACTCGCCCGGGAACAATCAGCCCCAGCATTTT	CASSYSPGNNQPQHF